A single sample is the source of the 31 T cell receptor beta chains below, sequenced in a study of blood T cell repertoires in COVID-19. Repertoires were generated with immunoSEQ multiplex PCR, while TCRdb's copy carries only in-frame clones and drops some. This table has 200,000 to 250,000 clones, roughly 90% appearing once. The specimen was PBMCs or T cells enriched from blood (not recorded which). Receptor source: a young woman with acute COVID-19.

The chain joins TRBV11-2 to TRBJ1-3; a possible D gene is TRBD1 (6 bases). Germline V gene sequence: CDR1 SGHAT, CDR2 FQNNGV. The CDR3 has 15 residues. V lost 4 bases to trimming and J lost 5 bases, with 15 bases between them. The CDR3 spells CASSSYDRPRNTIYF. The CDR3 DNA is TGTGCCAGCAGCTCCTATGACAGGCCGAGAAACACCATATATTTT.

The chain has TRBV27 and TRBJ1-3; D is uncertain. V shed 1 base and J shed 3 bases, with 4 bases lying between them. The CDR3 is 13 residues long. The germline gives CDR1 MNHEY, CDR2 SMNVEV (reference sequence). The CDR3 region has the DNA TGTGCCAGCAGTTTATTCGGTGGAAACACCATATATTTT. Its protein product is CASSLFGGNTIYF.

This clone was counted once. V gene TRBV29-1 combines with J gene TRBJ1-1, with D possibly matching TRBD1 (5 bases). Deletions cut 7 bases from V and 1 base from J, with 13 bases between. The CDR3 is made up of 13 amino acids. The V gene's germline CDR1 is SQVTM and CDR2 ANQGSEA. Here the CDR3 reads CSAQRGRNTEAFF. CDR3 nucleotide sequence: TGCAGCGCACAGCGGGGGAGGAACACTGAAGCTTTCTTT.

The chain links TRBV10-3 to TRBJ1-5, with 8 positions matching TRBD1. J lost 5 bases, V lost 4 bases, and 4 bases had no gene match. Germline CDR1 reads ENHRY; CDR2 reads SYGVKD. This CDR3 is built from 14 residues. CDR3 residues: CAISVSGGDQPQHF. For the CDR3, the DNA is TGTGCCATCAGTGTGTCAGGGGGCGATCAGCCCCAGCATTTT.

CDR3 DNA: TGTGCCAGCAGCTTAGAGGGGGTGCTCATTGGATCCTACGAGCAGTACTTC. Translated: CASSLEGVLIGSYEQYF. V and J are TRBV7-2 and TRBJ2-7; D possibly corresponds to TRBD1 (6 bases). V was clipped by 1 base and J by 1 base, with 17 bases between them. Germline V gives CDR1 SGHTA, CDR2 FQGNSA. CDR3 length equals 17 residues.

The sample holds a few counts of this clone. The V gene is TRBV27, the J gene TRBJ1-1; D is undetermined. Trimming stripped 2 bases from V and 9 bases from J, with 13 bases between. CDR1 is MNHEY, CDR2 SMNVEV, per germline (reference sequence). The CDR3 is made up of 13 amino acids. The CDR3 is CASSLGSGLKAFF. The DNA for the CDR3 is TGTGCCAGCAGTTTAGGGTCAGGTTTAAAAGCTTTCTTT.

The genes are TRBV5-1 and TRBJ2-1; no clear D. CDR1 is SGHRS, CDR2 YFSETQ, per germline. Trimming left V 1 base short and J 1 base short, with 6 bases between. The CDR3 runs to 14 residues. The CDR3 nucleotides are TGCGCCAGCAGCTTGCTACTATCCTACAATGAGCAGTTCTTC. Its protein product is CASSLLLSYNEQFF.

The J gene is TRBJ1-2, the V gene TRBV4-1; maybe TRBD1 (6 bases). Germline CDR1 MGHRA, CDR2 YSYEKL. CDR3 length equals 16 residues. V was clipped by 5 bases and J by 6 bases, with 22 bases between them. The CDR3 nucleotides are TGCGCCAGCAGCGCACGTGCTAGTGTGACAGGTAATGGCTACACCTTC. Amino acids: CASSARASVTGNGYTF.

The chain joins TRBV10-3 to TRBJ1-1; D is possibly TRBD1 (6 bases). Germline CDR1 and CDR2: ENHRY and SYGVKD. Trimming removed 7 bases at V and 8 bases at J, with 14 bases between. This CDR3 spans 12 amino acids. In DNA, the CDR3 is TGTGCCATCACCACTCAGGGGTCCGAAGCTTTCTTT. The encoded protein is CAITTQGSEAFF.

The chain couples TRBV3-1 (or the pseudogene TRBV3-2) to TRBJ2-3; the D gene is possibly TRBD2 (5 bases). The CDR3 totals 15 residues. V was shortened by 5 bases and J by 1 base, with 13 bases between the two germline ends. The germline V gene has CDR1 LGHDT and CDR2 YNNKEL (reference sequence). CDR3 protein: CASSYGGPGTDTQYF. For the CDR3, the DNA is TGTGCCAGCAGCTATGGCGGGCCCGGCACAGATACGCAGTATTTT.

As to this clone: The junction differs from germline at one of its ends, possibly a read error. This chain uses TRBV2 with TRBJ1-4, with D uncertain. The CDR3 is 14 amino acids. Germline assignment: CDR1 SNHLY and CDR2 FYNNEI. The CDR3 loop reads CAGSSLAGNEKLFF. The CDR3 bases are TGTGCCGGCAGTTCTCTTGCGGGTAATGAAAAACTGTTTTTT.

This clone was counted a single time. V usage is TRBV10-3 and J usage is TRBJ1-1; no firm D call. The V gene lost 6 bases and the J gene lost 5 bases, with 13 bases spanning the gap. The CDR3 contains 13 residues. Germline CDR1 reads ENHRY; CDR2 reads SYGVKD. This CDR3 is CAIRSPQRTEAFF. Written as DNA, the CDR3 is TGTGCCATCAGGTCCCCCCAGAGGACTGAAGCTTTCTTT.

The chain links TRBV12-3 or TRBV12-4 to TRBJ1-5; D unresolved. CDR3 length: 13 amino acids. V was clipped by 5 bases and J by 5 bases, with 10 bases between them. CDR3 bases: TGTGCCAGCAGTCTCACGAGAGATCAGCCCCAGCATTTT. Amino acids: CASSLTRDQPQHF.

The V call is TRBV7-2, the J call TRBJ1-2, with 8 bases identical to TRBD1. This CDR3 is built from 15 residues. V was pared by 5 bases and J by 4 bases, with 9 bases of the junction left unmatched. Germline lookup yields CDR1 SGHTA and CDR2 FQGNSA. This chain's CDR3 is CASSVTFGQGYGYTF. CDR3 nucleotide sequence: TGTGCCAGCAGCGTTACTTTTGGACAGGGCTATGGCTACACCTTC. Full variable domain (outside the CDR3, taken from reference TRBV7-2 and TRBJ1-2): GAGVSQSPSNKVTEKGKDVELRCDPISGHTALYWYRQSLGQGLEFLIYFQGNSAPDKSGLPSDRFSAERTGGSVSTLTIQRTQQEDSAVYLCASSVTFGQGYGYTFGSGTRLTVV.

This chain uses TRBV20-1 with TRBJ2-7; no firm D call. The CDR3 length is 11 residues. From germline, CDR1 is DFQATT and CDR2 SNEGSKA (reference sequence). Between the trimmed V and J ends, which lost 6 bases and 2 bases, there was a span of 8 bases. The CDR3 DNA is TGCAGTGCACTAACGGCCTACGAGCAGTACTTC. Translation gives CSALTAYEQYF.

This clone was found a few times. One end of the junction fails to match germline, which may point to a read error. The chain carries TRBV5-1 and TRBJ1-1; D may be TRBD1 (6 bases). This CDR3 is 14 amino acids long. The V gene's germline CDR1 is SGHRS and CDR2 YFSETQ. The CDR3 loop is CASSLDGQSPEAFF. CDR3 nucleotide sequence: TGCGCCAGCAGCTTGGATGGACAGAGTCCTGAGGCTTTCTTT.

The V and J genes are TRBV7-2 and TRBJ1-5, with a tentative D call TRBD1 (5 bases). The CDR3 length is 15 residues. Germline V gene data show CDR1 as SGHTA and CDR2 as FQGNSA. Deletions cut 5 bases from V and 6 bases from J, with 17 bases between. CDR3 bases: TGTGCCAGCAGCCCCTGGGGTGGGGGGGGTCAGCCCCAGCATTTT. Translating gives CASSPWGGGGQPQHF.

This CDR3 is CASSPFREKNTEAFF. The CDR3 DNA reads TGTGCCAGCTCACCGTTCCGGGAGAAGAACACTGAAGCTTTCTTT. The chain carries TRBV18 and TRBJ1-1; D unclear. CDR1 KGHSH and CDR2 LQKENI come from the germline V gene. The CDR3 is 15 amino acids. V lost 3 bases and J 1 base, leaving 12 bases between the germline ends.

V and J are TRBV19 and TRBJ1-5; D call uncertain. Trimming left V 0 bases short and J 7 bases short, with 10 bases between. The CDR3 totals 14 residues. From germline, CDR1 is LNHDA and CDR2 SQIVND (reference sequence). The CDR3 protein is CASSIEAGGQPQHF. The CDR3 DNA reads as TGTGCCAGTAGTATAGAGGCGGGAGGGCAGCCCCAGCATTTT.

This sequence joins TRBV3-1 (or the pseudogene TRBV3-2) and TRBJ1-5; TRBD1 agrees at 7 bases. V lost 4 bases, J lost 9 bases, and 6 bases stayed unmatched. Germline CDR1 reads LGHDT; CDR2 reads YNNKEL (reference sequence). This CDR3 has 13 amino acids. CDR3 residues: CASSPGGFRPQHF. DNA of the CDR3: TGTGCCAGCAGCCCAGGGGGATTCAGGCCCCAGCATTTT.

For the CDR3, the DNA is TGTGCCAGAACGGGACAGGGAAGGGGTGAGCAGTTCTTC. The encoded protein is CARTGQGRGEQFF. The chain couples TRBV30 to TRBJ2-1; 9 bases fit TRBD1. The length of the CDR3 is 13 residues. V shed 8 bases, J shed 9 bases, and the junction held 11 bases outside the gene matches. In germline, CDR1 is GTSNPN, CDR2 SVGIG (reference sequence).

This sequence joins TRBV6-5 and TRBJ1-4, with a possible D match to TRBD1 (6 bases). This CDR3 comprises 13 residues. CDR1 is MNHEY, CDR2 SVGAGI, per germline. The V end was cut by 6 bases, the J end by 7 bases, with 12 bases between. The chain's CDR3 is CASRRQDIEKLFF. The DNA for the CDR3 is TGTGCCAGCAGACGACAGGATATTGAAAAACTGTTTTTT.

The chain recombines TRBV19 with TRBJ1-1; TRBD1 agrees at 7 bases. The junction had 6 bases not matched to a gene; V was cut back by 5 bases and J by 3 bases. The CDR3 contains 14 residues. Germline V CDR1 and CDR2: LNHDA, SQIVND (reference sequence). The CDR3 DNA follows: TGTGCCAGTAGTCCCCGGGACAGATACACTGAAGCTTTCTTT. This encodes CASSPRDRYTEAFF.

This rearrangement joins TRBV5-1 to TRBJ1-4; D not resolved. The CDR3 is 15 amino acids. V was shortened by 6 bases and J by 5 bases, with 17 bases between the two germline ends. Germline lookup yields CDR1 SGHRS and CDR2 YFSETQ. The CDR3 DNA reads as TGCGCCAGCAACCGCGGGGTTGGGAGCAATGAAAAACTGTTTTTT. Translating it yields CASNRGVGSNEKLFF.

This sequence joins TRBV7-9 and TRBJ2-3; D is perhaps TRBD2 (5 bases). The CDR3 length is 15 residues. Germline CDR1 reads SEHNR; CDR2 reads FQNEAQ (reference sequence). V was cut by 2 bases and J by 3 bases, with 12 bases left in between. The chain's CDR3 is CASSLFGDRTDTQYF. The CDR3 bases are TGTGCCAGCAGCTTATTCGGGGATCGAACAGATACGCAGTATTTT.

The V and J genes are TRBV11-2 and TRBJ2-1, with TRBD2 as a possible D gene (7 bases). This CDR3 has 15 residues. Trimming took 6 bases from V and 5 from J, leaving 17 bases between them. CDR1 and CDR2 (germline): SGHAT, FQNNGV. CDR3 bases: TGTGCCAGCAGGGTTTGGGGGCGGGGGCACAATGAGCAGTTCTTC. It codes for CASRVWGRGHNEQFF.

The chain combines TRBV19 with TRBJ1-5; D remains unclear. The CDR3 is 15 amino acids. CDR1 and CDR2 (germline): LNHDA, SQIVND (reference sequence). Trimming removed 2 bases from V and 6 bases from J, with 14 bases in between. CDR3 sequence reads: CASSISFRGGQPQHF. The CDR3 region has the DNA TGTGCCAGTAGTATATCGTTTCGGGGAGGTCAGCCCCAGCATTTT.

This rearrangement joins TRBV4-3 to TRBJ1-5, with TRBD1 identical over 9 bases. The CDR3 spans 18 residues. J gave up 6 bases and V 1 base, and 13 bases lay outside the gene matches. Germline-derived CDR1 and CDR2 are LGHNA and YSLEER. DNA for the CDR3: TGCGCCAGCAGCCAAGCCCGGGGGGGACAGGGTATCTTTCAGCCCCAGCATTTT. Translated, it gives CASSQARGGQGIFQPQHF.

The chain links TRBV10-3 to TRBJ1-5; 8 bases are a match to TRBD1. Germline V gene data show CDR1 as ENHRY and CDR2 as SYGVKD. The J segment lost 7 bases and the V segment lost 10 bases, leaving 12 bases of the junction unmatched. The CDR3 runs 14 residues. CDR3 protein: CATRVTGGIQPQHF. The CDR3 bases are TGTGCCACCCGGGTAACAGGGGGAATACAGCCCCAGCATTTT.

The chain combines TRBV4-3 with TRBJ1-1; 7 nucleotides align to TRBD1. CDR3 length: 17 residues. Trimming took 2 bases from V and 0 from J; bases not matched to a gene: 9. Germline CDR1 LGHNA, CDR2 YSLEER. The CDR3 loop reads CASSQTTGLTMNTEAFF. The CDR3, as DNA: TGCGCCAGCAGCCAAACGACAGGGCTGACCATGAACACTGAAGCTTTCTTT.

This rearrangement joins TRBV6-5 to TRBJ1-2, with D possibly TRBD1 on 5 matching bases. The V end lost 6 bases, the J end lost 1 base, and 15 bases lay between the germline ends. The CDR3 covers 15 residues. Germline assignment: CDR1 MNHEY and CDR2 SVGAGI. The CDR3 sequence: CASSSTLGGNYGYTF. The CDR3 nucleotides are TGTGCCAGCAGCTCTACCTTGGGGGGTAACTATGGCTACACCTTC.